These 27 T cell receptor beta chains were sequenced from one sample in a study of cytomegalovirus exposure and HLA in healthy donors. Amplification used 60 Vbeta primers and 13 Jbeta primers. Sequenced by immunoSEQ multiplex PCR; TCRdb stores in-frame clones only, minus some. The table records around 100,000 clones, just under 70% of them present only once. Sequencing was done on a sample of PBMCs. These TCRs come from a man under 40 in good health and CMV-seropositive.

The chain combines TRBV5-5 with TRBJ2-3, with 9 bases fitting TRBD2. The CDR3 covers 14 residues. Germline V gene lookup returns CDR1 SGHKS and CDR2 YYEKEE (reference sequence). V was clipped by 4 bases and J by 5 bases; unmatched bases: 5. This CDR3 reads CASSGGLALDTQYF. CDR3 coding DNA: TGTGCCAGCAGCGGGGGACTAGCTTTAGATACGCAGTATTTT.

V and J are TRBV5-1 and TRBJ1-4; D unclear. Trimming took off 0 bases at V and 3 bases at J, with 6 bases between the two ends. There are 14 residues in the CDR3. Germline V CDR1 and CDR2: SGHRS, YFSETQ. Written as DNA, the CDR3 is TGCGCCAGCAGCTTGGGCAGTCCTAATGAAAAACTGTTTTTT. It yields the protein CASSLGSPNEKLFF. Variable domain in full (rest from reference TRBV5-1 and TRBJ1-4): KAGVTQTPRYLIKTRGQQVTLSCSPISGHRSVSWYQQTPGQGLQFLFEYFSETQRNKGNFPGRFSGRQFSNSRSEMNVSTLELGDSALYLCASSLGSPNEKLFFGSGTQLSVL.

This sequence joins TRBV13 and TRBJ1-2, with 7 bases lining up with TRBD1. CDR1 is PRHDT and CDR2 is FYEKMQ in the germline V gene (reference sequence). The CDR3 has 17 amino acids. V gave up 1 base and J gave up 2 bases; unmatched junction bases: 10. In nucleotides, the CDR3 is TGTGCCAGCAGCTTAGCTTCAGGGGGTCCGAGCAACTATGGCTACACCTTC. Translation gives CASSLASGGPSNYGYTF.

V is TRBV11-1 and J is TRBJ2-3, with 7 bases matching TRBD2. The CDR3 has 15 residues. Losses at the gene ends were 3 bases for V and 4 bases for J; bases not matched to a gene: 7. From germline, CDR1 is SGHAT and CDR2 FQDESV (reference sequence). The CDR3 here is CASSFGGRAADTQYF. In DNA, the CDR3 is TGTGCCAGCAGCTTTGGAGGGAGGGCCGCAGATACGCAGTATTTT.

V gene TRBV6-5 combines with J gene TRBJ2-7; D might be TRBD1 (5 bases). The germline V gene has CDR1 MNHEY and CDR2 SVGAGI. Trimming pared 2 bases from V and 3 bases from J, leaving 11 bases between. The CDR3 has 14 residues. The CDR3 DNA follows: TGTGCCAGCAGTTACGCCCCCAGGGACTACGAGCAGTACTTC. This sequence encodes CASSYAPRDYEQYF.

In this sample, this clone turned up a few times. In DNA, the CDR3 is TGTGCCAGCAGCTCCCCCGGGACAGGGGGCGTCTACACCTTC. This sequence encodes CASSSPGTGGVYTF. The genes are TRBV5-8 and TRBJ1-2, with TRBD1 identical over 12 bases. V was clipped by 3 bases and J by 10 bases; unmatched bases: 7. Looked up from germline, CDR1 is SGHTS and CDR2 is YDEGEE. The CDR3 spans 14 residues.

The chain is built from TRBV19 and TRBJ1-6, with D possibly matching TRBD1 (5 bases). The V and J ends lost 3 bases and 9 bases respectively, with 9 bases between them. The CDR3 sequence is 13 residues long. CDR1 and CDR2 from the germline V gene are LNHDA and SQIVND (reference sequence). The CDR3 is CASSMGQPSPLHF. The CDR3 coding sequence is TGTGCCAGTAGTATGGGGCAGCCTTCACCCCTCCACTTT. Based on the CDR3 plus reference TRBV19 and TRBJ1-6, the full variable domain is DGGITQSPKYLFRKEGQNVTLSCEQNLNHDAMYWYRQDPGQGLRLIYYSQIVNDFQKGDIAEGYSVSREKKESFPLTVTSAQKNPTAFYLCASSMGQPSPLHFGNGTRLTVT.

This clone was seen only once. The CDR3 coding sequence is TGTGCCAGCACGGTTGCAACTAATGAAAAACTGTTTTTT. This encodes CASTVATNEKLFF. The chain carries TRBV7-9 and TRBJ1-4; no reliable D call. Between the trimmed V and J ends, which lost 7 bases and 0 bases, there was a span of 6 bases. The germline CDR1 and CDR2 sequences are SEHNR and FQNEAQ (reference sequence). The CDR3 sequence is 13 residues long.

Notes on this clone: One end of the junction varies from germline; a read error may be responsible. Other DNA sequences in this sample translate to the same CDR3. V and J are TRBV2 and TRBJ2-7; D is possibly TRBD1 (6 bases). This CDR3 is built from 14 residues. The germline V gene encodes CDR1 SNHLY and CDR2 FYNNEI. The CDR3 DNA is TGCGCCAGCAGTGAGTCCCGGGACATCTACGAGCAGTACTTC. This gives the protein CASSESRDIYEQYF.

This chain uses TRBV19 with TRBJ1-4; TRBD1 is a possible D gene (5 bases). V was clipped by 8 bases and J by 3 bases, with 13 bases between them. The CDR3 is 14 residues long. Germline CDR1 is LNHDA and CDR2 is SQIVND (reference sequence). The CDR3 reads CASGPGRSNEKLFF. The DNA for the CDR3 is TGTGCCAGTGGGCCAGGGCGGTCTAATGAAAAACTGTTTTTT.

The chain employs TRBV20-1 and TRBJ1-4, with 7 positions matching TRBD1. V was clipped by 5 bases and J by 8 bases; unmatched bases: 2. This CDR3 has 11 residues. Germline V gene sequence: CDR1 DFQATT, CDR2 SNEGSKA (reference sequence). This chain's CDR3 is CSADRDEKLFF. The CDR3, as DNA: TGCAGTGCTGACAGGGACGAAAAACTGTTTTTT.

The V call is TRBV19, the J call TRBJ1-1; 9 bases align to TRBD1. The CDR3 loop spans 15 amino acids. V lost 6 bases, J lost 7 bases, and 12 bases stayed unmatched. The germline V gene has CDR1 LNHDA and CDR2 SQIVND (reference sequence). This CDR3 reads CASRGGTGLSNEAFF. CDR3 bases: TGTGCCAGTAGGGGAGGGACAGGGCTGTCCAATGAAGCTTTCTTT.

The chain employs TRBV5-1 and TRBJ2-7, with D possibly TRBD2 on 6 matching bases. This CDR3 has 15 residues. V was shortened by 0 bases and J by 7 bases, with 17 bases between the two germline ends. The germline CDR1 and CDR2 sequences are SGHRS and YFSETQ. The CDR3 spells CASSLGTLGGREQYV. In DNA form, the CDR3 reads TGCGCCAGCAGCTTGGGGACCCTCGGAGGGAGAGAGCAGTACGTC.

CDR3 region: CATMNRADTEAFF. The DNA of the CDR3 is TGTGCCACCATGAACAGGGCGGACACTGAAGCTTTCTTT. The chain couples TRBV2 to TRBJ1-1, with a tentative D call TRBD1 (6 bases). V lost 10 bases and J 3 bases, leaving 15 bases between the germline ends. The CDR3 consists of 13 residues. The germline gives CDR1 SNHLY, CDR2 FYNNEI. Complete variable domain (other parts from reference TRBV2 and TRBJ1-1): EPEVTQTPSHQVTQMGQEVILRCVPISNHLYFYWYRQILGQKVEFLVSFYNNEISEKSEIFDDQFSVERPDGSNFTLKIRSTKLEDSAMYFCATMNRADTEAFFGQGTRLTVV.

J is TRBJ1-4 and V is TRBV6-5; D not resolved. This CDR3 has 14 residues. Germline loops: CDR1 MNHEY, CDR2 SVGAGI. V dropped 10 bases and J dropped 3 bases, with 15 bases sitting between them. The CDR3 DNA follows: TGTGCCACCAGATCTCAGGTTTCTAATGAAAAACTGTTTTTT. Translation: CATRSQVSNEKLFF.

The chain is built from TRBV6-6 and TRBJ1-1; possibly TRBD1 for D (5 bases). With 6 bases removed from V and 6 bases from J, the gap between germline ends came to 17 bases. This CDR3 region has 14 residues. Germline loops: CDR1 MNHNY, CDR2 SVGAGI (reference sequence). The CDR3 DNA follows: TGTGCCAGCAGACGACTGGACCGGGGGGCTGAAGCTTTCTTT. Protein: CASRRLDRGAEAFF.

The J gene is TRBJ2-7, the V gene TRBV21-1; the D segment call TRBD2 is taken from the table without a DNA check. TRBV21-1 is recorded as a pseudogene. CDR3 length: 17 amino acids. In nucleotides, the CDR3 is TGTGCCCCCAGACGTGGATTAGCGGGGGGTTACCCCTACGAGCAGTACTTC. It is translated as CAPRRGLAGGYPYEQYF.

V usage is TRBV9 and J usage is TRBJ1-2; no clear D gene. Trimming took off 0 bases at V and 6 bases at J, with 15 bases between the two ends. Germline V gene data show CDR1 as SGDLS and CDR2 as YYNGEE. The CDR3 is made up of 15 amino acids. The CDR3 protein is CASSVESWRENGYTF. The CDR3 nucleotides read TGTGCCAGCAGCGTAGAGTCTTGGAGGGAAAATGGCTACACCTTC. Full variable domain (missing parts from reference TRBV9 and TRBJ1-2): DSGVTQTPKHLITATGQRVTLRCSPRSGDLSVYWYQQSLDQGLQFLIQYYNGEERAKGNILERFSAQQFPDLHSELNLSSLELGDSALYFCASSVESWRENGYTFGSGTRLTVV.

This chain uses TRBV9 with TRBJ2-3, with 8 bases fitting TRBD2. Unmatched junction bases numbered 7, after V lost 4 bases and J lost 0 bases. CDR3 length: 16 residues. Germline V gene sequence: CDR1 SGDLS, CDR2 YYNGEE. CDR3 coding DNA: TGTGCCAGCAGCCAAAGCGGGAGTGCTAGCACAGATACGCAGTATTTT. Translation: CASSQSGSASTDTQYF.

The chain employs TRBV19 and TRBJ2-5, with TRBD2 matching over 13 bases. J lost 1 base, V lost 3 bases, and 8 bases had no gene match. The CDR3 contains 18 residues. Germline V lookup: CDR1 LNHDA, CDR2 SQIVND (reference sequence). CDR3 protein: CASSMGLAGQALQETQYF. The CDR3 nucleotides are TGTGCCAGTAGTATGGGACTAGCGGGACAGGCCCTCCAAGAGACCCAGTACTTC.

The chain recombines TRBV7-2 with TRBJ2-5; D gene uncertain. V gave up 5 bases and J gave up 1 base, with 11 bases separating them. Looked up from germline, CDR1 is SGHTA and CDR2 is FQGNSA. The CDR3 is 14 residues long. The CDR3 bases are TGTGCCAGCAGCCCTCTTATCCCCCAAGAGACCCAGTACTTC. Amino acids: CASSPLIPQETQYF.

With regard to this clone: At one end the junction does not follow the germline gene, possibly because of a read error. The chain recombines TRBV6-5 with TRBJ2-1, with 7 bases that match TRBD2. CDR1 MNHEY and CDR2 SVGAGI come from the germline V gene. The CDR3 totals 14 residues. The CDR3 is CASRTGLSSNEQFF. Here the CDR3 DNA reads TGTGCCAGCAGGACGGGACTATCCTCCAATGAGCAGTTCTTC.

The J gene is TRBJ2-7, the V gene TRBV18; 8 bases are shared with TRBD1. The CDR3 contains 15 residues. V lost 3 bases, J lost 6 bases, and 10 bases stayed unmatched. CDR1 is KGHSH and CDR2 is LQKENI in the germline V gene. The CDR3 bases are TGTGCCAGCTCACCCTTTGGACAGGGTAGCGGCGAGCAGTACTTC. It yields the protein CASSPFGQGSGEQYF.

The gene calls are TRBV7-3 and TRBJ2-3; 7 nucleotides align to TRBD1. CDR3 length: 15 residues. The trim removed 5 bases at V and 5 bases at J, leaving 10 bases unmatched. Per the germline V gene, CDR1 is SGHTA and CDR2 is FQGTGA. The CDR3 coding sequence is TGTGCCAGCAGCAATAGGGGGCAGAGTGGAGATACGCAGTATTTT. Translating gives CASSNRGQSGDTQYF.

CDR3 loop: CASSLDAGSGNTIYF. The DNA of the CDR3 is TGTGCCAGCAGCTTGGACGCAGGGTCTGGAAACACCATATATTTT. V is TRBV5-4 and J is TRBJ1-3; D possibly corresponds to TRBD1 (5 bases). Germline V gene sequence: CDR1 SGHNT, CDR2 YYREEE (reference sequence). The germline V and J ends were trimmed by 0 bases and 1 base, with 8 bases remaining between them. The CDR3 has 15 residues.

The rearrangement joins TRBV19 to TRBJ1-5; TRBD1 matches 9 bases. CDR1 LNHDA and CDR2 SQIVND come from the germline V gene (reference sequence). The CDR3 is made up of 18 amino acids. The V and J ends lost 7 bases and 0 bases, in that order; junction bases with no gene match: 13. The CDR3 DNA reads TGTGCCAGTAAAGGGCAGGGGACAGGGTTCAATAGCAATCAGCCCCAGCATTTT. It translates to CASKGQGTGFNSNQPQHF.

This chain uses TRBV5-6 with TRBJ2-2; 10 bases agree with TRBD2. Trimming cost V 4 bases and J 2 bases; bases outside gene matches: 14. The CDR3 is 19 amino acids. CDR1 and CDR2 from the germline V gene are SGHDT and YYEEEE. CDR3 DNA sequence: TGTGCCAGCAGCCCAAGAGAGCTAGCGGGAGTAGTTAACACCGGGGAGCTGTTTTTT. It translates to CASSPRELAGVVNTGELFF.